Reported below is one T cell receptor (beta chain). Its antigen is undetermined. These data belong to a study of blood T cells in healthy people across ages. Using a J-beta primer mix together with a sample-barcoded 5' primer, a second PCR was run for about 7 to 12 cycles. MiXCR, run by TCRdb on the 5' RACE reads, gives a single entry per CDR3 protein. The sample contains hundreds of thousands of distinct CDR3 sequences, 45% to 65% of which appear only once. Study observations and caveats: More naive CD4+ cells and higher diversity were found in long-lived than in aged donors.

The V end lost 9 bases, the J end lost 0 bases, and 9 bases lay between the germline ends. Looked up from germline, CDR1 is KGHDR and CDR2 is SFDVKD. There are 13 residues in the CDR3. The sequence came from a man aged 55 to 69 in good health. The J gene is TRBJ2-3, the V gene TRBV24-1; no reliable D call. Sequenced sample: blood. The CDR3 nucleotides are TGTGCCACCTACGACTCCAGCACAGATACGCAGTATTTT. Its translation: CATYDSSTDTQYF.